The next 16 T cell receptor beta chains were all read from a single sample in a study of blood T cell repertoires in COVID-19. Sequenced by immunoSEQ multiplex PCR; TCRdb stores in-frame clones only, minus some. The sample consists of roughly 250,000 clones, approximately 83% of them appearing once. Sequenced material: PBMCs or T cells enriched from blood (not recorded which). Receptors originate from a woman aged 50 to 60 who had recovered from COVID-19.

The chain couples TRBV27 to TRBJ1-6, with 10 bases aligning to TRBD1. V trimming: 3 bases; J trimming: 10 bases; junction bases outside the gene matches: 9. The CDR3 loop spans 16 amino acids. From germline, CDR1 is MNHEY and CDR2 SMNVEV (reference sequence). CDR3 protein: CASSLKTGGYQSPLHF. As DNA, the CDR3 is TGTGCCAGCAGTTTGAAGACAGGGGGCTATCAGTCACCCCTCCACTTT.

The chain couples TRBV6-6 to TRBJ1-1; D is undetermined. V lost 6 bases to trimming and J lost 0 bases, with 5 bases between them. This CDR3 spans 12 amino acids. Germline CDR1 MNHNY, CDR2 SVGAGI (reference sequence). CDR3 sequence (DNA): TGTGCCAGCAGCGGGATGAACACTGAAGCTTTCTTT. It specifies CASSGMNTEAFF.

The CDR3 sequence is CASSQALDRVHEQYF. CDR3 DNA sequence: TGTGCCAGCAGCCAAGCTCTGGACAGGGTTCACGAGCAGTACTTC. V usage is TRBV3-1 (or the pseudogene TRBV3-2) and J usage is TRBJ2-7; 8 bases agree with TRBD1. Germline V lookup: CDR1 LGHDT, CDR2 YNNKEL (reference sequence). The J segment lost 5 bases and the V segment lost 1 base, leaving 7 bases of the junction unmatched. CDR3 length: 15 amino acids.

V gene TRBV28 combines with J gene TRBJ2-7; 8 bases map to TRBD1. CDR1 and CDR2 from the germline V gene are MDHEN and SYDVKM. This CDR3 spans 16 amino acids. The V gene end was trimmed by 4 bases and the J gene end by 4 bases; junction bases not matched to a gene: 12. CDR3 bases: TGTGCCAGCAGTTCCCTCGACAGGGGAAGGTCGTACGAGCAGTACTTC. Translated: CASSSLDRGRSYEQYF.

The rearrangement uses TRBV2 and TRBJ2-3, with D perhaps TRBD1 (5 bases). Germline loops: CDR1 SNHLY, CDR2 FYNNEI. This CDR3 has 14 amino acids. Trimming stripped 1 base from V and 5 bases from J, with 10 bases between. The CDR3 nucleotides are TGTGCCAGCAGTGAAGGAATGGGGCTAGATACGCAGTATTTT. It codes for CASSEGMGLDTQYF.

The chain has TRBV9 and TRBJ1-2; tentatively, D is TRBD1 (5 bases). This CDR3 comprises 13 residues. V lost 4 bases and J 7 bases, leaving 14 bases between the germline ends. Germline V lookup: CDR1 SGDLS, CDR2 YYNGEE. CDR3: CASSLRGSGGYTF. CDR3 nucleotide sequence: TGTGCCAGCAGCTTAAGGGGTTCGGGTGGCTACACCTTC.

This clone was found once. The J gene is TRBJ1-2, the V gene TRBV5-5, with 7 bases that match TRBD1. V shed 2 bases, J shed 3 bases, and the junction held 1 base outside the gene matches. The CDR3 contains 13 residues. The V gene's germline CDR1 is SGHKS and CDR2 YYEKEE (reference sequence). This CDR3 is CASSFTGDYGYTF. The DNA for the CDR3 is TGTGCCAGCAGCTTTACAGGGGACTATGGCTACACCTTC.

The chain recombines TRBV7-2 with TRBJ2-1, with 9 bases aligning to TRBD2. J gave up 6 bases and V 1 base, and 13 bases lay outside the gene matches. In germline, CDR1 is SGHTA, CDR2 FQGNSA. The CDR3 has 18 residues. The CDR3 region has the DNA TGTGCCAGCAGCTTAGTGTGGAAGGCTAGCGGGAATTTCAATGAGCAGTTCTTC. It specifies CASSLVWKASGNFNEQFF.

The chain has TRBV5-8 and TRBJ1-1; 10 bases agree with TRBD1. Germline V CDR1 and CDR2: SGHTS, YDEGEE. This CDR3 is built from 15 residues. The V gene end was trimmed by 2 bases and the J gene end by 3 bases; junction bases not matched to a gene: 4. For the CDR3, the DNA is TGTGCCAGCAGCTTCAGAGGACAGGGGGACACTGAAGCTTTCTTT. Protein product: CASSFRGQGDTEAFF.

The chain has TRBV11-2 and TRBJ2-3, with a possible D match to TRBD1 (5 bases). V gave up 5 bases and J gave up 6 bases, with 21 bases separating them. The germline V gene encodes CDR1 SGHAT and CDR2 FQNNGV. This CDR3 contains 16 residues. The CDR3 protein is CASSPGRAVGADTQYF. Written as DNA, the CDR3 is TGTGCCAGCAGCCCTGGGCGAGCCGTTGGGGCGGATACGCAGTATTTT.

This clone was detected once. The chain links TRBV6-1 to TRBJ1-3, with no clear D. V was cut by 2 bases and J by 7 bases, with 15 bases left in between. The CDR3 is 15 residues long. Germline V lookup: CDR1 MNHNS, CDR2 SASEGT. This CDR3 is CASSEIGGFWNTIYF. CDR3 DNA: TGTGCCAGCAGTGAAATAGGAGGGTTCTGGAACACCATATATTTT.

V and J are TRBV10-2 and TRBJ2-1, with 9 bases fitting TRBD2. The CDR3 length is 15 residues. J gave up 6 bases and V 4 bases, and 7 bases lay outside the gene matches. The V gene's germline CDR1 is WSHSY and CDR2 SAAADI. The CDR3 spells CASSGLAEGLNEQFF. DNA of the CDR3: TGCGCCAGCAGTGGACTAGCGGAGGGGCTCAATGAGCAGTTCTTC.

V and J are TRBV2 and TRBJ1-5, with 7 bases lining up with TRBD1. Germline V CDR1 and CDR2: SNHLY, FYNNEI. The CDR3 is 13 amino acids. The J segment lost 7 bases and the V segment lost 6 bases, leaving 6 bases of the junction unmatched. CDR3 sequence: CASRGTGEQPQHF. CDR3 bases: TGTGCCAGCAGGGGAACAGGGGAACAGCCCCAGCATTTT.

The V and J genes are TRBV20-1 and TRBJ2-5, with D tentatively TRBD2 (5 bases). This CDR3 has 13 residues. V lost 3 bases and J lost 2, with 10 bases in between. The germline V gene has CDR1 DFQATT and CDR2 SNEGSKA (reference sequence). In nucleotides, the CDR3 is TGCAGTGCTAGTAACCGGGATCAAGAGACCCAGTACTTC. The encoded protein is CSASNRDQETQYF.

Here the CDR3 reads CASSPPRGGPTDTQYF. In DNA form, the CDR3 reads TGTGCCAGCAGCCCCCCTCGGGGAGGACCCACAGATACGCAGTATTTT. The rearrangement uses TRBV9 and TRBJ2-3; tentative D call: TRBD2 (6 bases). Germline lookup yields CDR1 SGDLS and CDR2 YYNGEE. With 4 bases removed from V and 2 bases from J, the gap between germline ends came to 17 bases. There are 16 residues in the CDR3.

This chain uses TRBV7-3 with TRBJ2-3; 11 nucleotides match TRBD1. V gave up 5 bases and J gave up 1 base; unmatched junction bases: 5. The CDR3 consists of 16 residues. Germline CDR1 SGHTA, CDR2 FQGTGA. CDR3 sequence: CASSPGTGGGTDTQYF. CDR3 bases: TGTGCCAGCAGCCCCGGGACAGGGGGAGGCACAGATACGCAGTATTTT.